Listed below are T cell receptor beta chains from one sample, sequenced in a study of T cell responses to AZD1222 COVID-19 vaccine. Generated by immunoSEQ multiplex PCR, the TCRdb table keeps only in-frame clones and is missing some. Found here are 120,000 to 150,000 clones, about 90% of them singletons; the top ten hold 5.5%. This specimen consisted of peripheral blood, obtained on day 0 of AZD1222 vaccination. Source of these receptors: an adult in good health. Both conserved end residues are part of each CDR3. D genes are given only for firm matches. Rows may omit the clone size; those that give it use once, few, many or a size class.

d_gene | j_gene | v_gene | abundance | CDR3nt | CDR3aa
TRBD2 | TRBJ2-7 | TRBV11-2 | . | TGTGCCAGCAGCTCCCTTGGGACTAGCGGGAGGCAGTACTTC | CASSSLGTSGRQYF
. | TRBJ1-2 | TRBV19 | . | TGTGCCAGTAGTCGACAGGTCTACTATGGCTACACCTTC | CASSRQVYYGYTF
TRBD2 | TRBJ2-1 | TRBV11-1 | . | TGTGCCAGCAGCGCAGGACTAGGGACCCACAATGAGCAGTTCTTC | CASSAGLGTHNEQFF
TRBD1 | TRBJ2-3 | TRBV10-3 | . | TGTGCCATCAGTGCGACAGGGAAGGACACAGATACGCAGTATTTT | CAISATGKDTDTQYF
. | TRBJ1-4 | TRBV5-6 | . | TGTGCCAGCAGCCCCCGGGGGGGCCATGGGGGTGAAAAACTGTTTTTT | CASSPRGGHGGEKLFF
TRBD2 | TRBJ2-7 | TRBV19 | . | TGTGCCAGTAGTATAAGAAGCGGGAGCGGCGAGCAGTACTTC | CASSIRSGSGEQYF
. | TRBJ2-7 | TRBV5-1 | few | TGCGCCAGCAGCTTGCCGTCAGCTACCTACGAGCAGTACTTC | CASSLPSATYEQYF
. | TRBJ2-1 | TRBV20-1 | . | TGCAGTGCTACTTTCTACAATGAGCAGTTCTTC | CSATFYNEQFF
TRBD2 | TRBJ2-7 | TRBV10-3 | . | TGTGCCATCAGTGCCGGGACTAGCGGGACCTACGAGCAGTACTTC | CAISAGTSGTYEQYF
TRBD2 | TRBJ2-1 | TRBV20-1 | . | TGCAGTGCTAGTCGTGGGACTAGCGGGAGTAGGGATGAGCAGTTCTTC | CSASRGTSGSRDEQFF
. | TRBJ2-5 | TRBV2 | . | TGTGCCAGCAGTGCGAGTCCTCAAGAGACCCAGTACTTC | CASSASPQETQYF
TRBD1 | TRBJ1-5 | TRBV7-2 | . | TGTGCCAGCAGCTTTAGGACAGGGATCGTTGATCAGCCCCAGCATTTT | CASSFRTGIVDQPQHF
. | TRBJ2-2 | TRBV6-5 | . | TGTGCCAGCACCGAGAACACCGGGGAGCTGTTTTTT | CASTENTGELFF
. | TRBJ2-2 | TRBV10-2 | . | TGCGCCAGCAGTAACCTAGGGGGAGGGAACCGGGAGCTGTTTTTT | CASSNLGGGNRELFF
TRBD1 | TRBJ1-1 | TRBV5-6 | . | TGTGCCAGCAGCAGGACAGGAAACACTGAAGCTTTCTTT | CASSRTGNTEAFF
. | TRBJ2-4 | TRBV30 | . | TGTGCCTGGAGTCGCCCGTTTCGCCGTGATGGTACAAACATTCAGTACTTC | CAWSRPFRRDGTNIQYF
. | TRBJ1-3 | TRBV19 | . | TGTGCCCTGAAGGGGAGAAACACCATATATTTT | CALKGRNTIYF
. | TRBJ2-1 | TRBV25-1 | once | TGTGCCAGCAGTGGAGACCTCCGCTACAATGAGCAGTTCTTC | CASSGDLRYNEQFF
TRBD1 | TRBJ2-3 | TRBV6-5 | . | TGTGCCAGCAGTTATTTGGACAGGGGGCTGAAGAAGCAGTATTTT | CASSYLDRGLKKQYF
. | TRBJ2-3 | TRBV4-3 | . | TGCGCCAGCAGCCATTCAGTAAGCGGACCTAACACAGATACGCAGTATTTT | CASSHSVSGPNTDTQYF
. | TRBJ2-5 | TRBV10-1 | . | TGCGCCAGCAGTGGCTGGGACATCGGGGCCCAAGAGACCCAGTACTTC | CASSGWDIGAQETQYF
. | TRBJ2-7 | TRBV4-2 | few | TGTGCCAGCAGCCAGGCTGACTCTGGGGATGACGAGCAGTACTTC | CASSQADSGDDEQYF
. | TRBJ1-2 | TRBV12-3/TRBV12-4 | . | TGTGCCAGCAGTTTAGGGGCTGGCTACACCTTC | CASSLGAGYTF
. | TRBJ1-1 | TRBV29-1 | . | TGCAGCGTTGTGCAGGCCCTTTTGAACACTGAAGCTTTCTTT | CSVVQALLNTEAFF
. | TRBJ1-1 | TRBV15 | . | TGTGCCACCAGCAGAGATGAGGAGGACAGGAACACTGAAGCTTTCTTT | CATSRDEEDRNTEAFF
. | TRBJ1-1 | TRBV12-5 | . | TGTGCTAGTGGCCGCCTCGATGGCACTGAAGCTTTCTTT | CASGRLDGTEAFF
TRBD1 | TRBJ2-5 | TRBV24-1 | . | TGTGCCACCAGTGGATCTCAGGGGGAAGAGACCCAGTACTTC | CATSGSQGEETQYF
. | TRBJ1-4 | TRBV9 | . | TGTGCCAGCAGCGTCATGGGGTTAGAGGGTGAAAAACTGTTTTTT | CASSVMGLEGEKLFF
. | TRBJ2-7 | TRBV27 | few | TGTGCCAGCAGTGACGGAAGCTCCTACGAGCAGTACTTC | CASSDGSSYEQYF
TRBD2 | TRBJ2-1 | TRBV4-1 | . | TGCGCCAGCAGCCAAGTAAGCCTAGCGGGGAGCAGTGGGTCCGGTGAGCAGTTCTTC | CASSQVSLAGSSGSGEQFF
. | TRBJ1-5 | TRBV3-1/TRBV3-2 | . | TGTGCCAGCAGCCGTATAAGTTTTTGGCATCATCAGCCCCAGCATTTT | CASSRISFWHHQPQHF
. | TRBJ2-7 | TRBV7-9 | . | TGTGCCAGCACAGCTACCTACGAGCAGTACTTC | CASTATYEQYF
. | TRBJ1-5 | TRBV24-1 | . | TGTGCCACCAGTGGGGGGGCAGAGAGCAATCAGCCCCAGCATTTT | CATSGGAESNQPQHF
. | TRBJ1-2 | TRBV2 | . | TGTGCCAGCAGTGAACCGGCTCAGTATGGCTACACCTTC | CASSEPAQYGYTF
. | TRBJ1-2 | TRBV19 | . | TGTGCCAGTAGTTCCCCTCTTTGGCATTATGGCTACACCTTC | CASSSPLWHYGYTF
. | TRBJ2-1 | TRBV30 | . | TGTGCCTGGAGCGCCCTGCGGCCCCACAATGAGCAGTTCTTC | CAWSALRPHNEQFF
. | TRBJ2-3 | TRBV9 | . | TGTGCCAGCAGCGGGTCCCCGGGAGTGGTTCGGGGAGATACGCAGTATTTT | CASSGSPGVVRGDTQYF
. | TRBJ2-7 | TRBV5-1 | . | TGCGCCAGCAGCTTGGGAGTGGGGGACCCGAGCTACGAGCAGTACTTC | CASSLGVGDPSYEQYF
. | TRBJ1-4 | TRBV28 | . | TGTGCCAGCAGGGGGCTGAGTTATGAAAAACTGTTTTTT | CASRGLSYEKLFF
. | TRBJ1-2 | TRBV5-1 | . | TGCGCCAGCAGCTCGAACAGGGAGCATGGCTACACCTTC | CASSSNREHGYTF
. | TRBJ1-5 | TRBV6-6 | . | TGTGCCAGCATAAGGCAGGGAAGTAGGGTCAATCAGCCCCAGCATTTT | CASIRQGSRVNQPQHF
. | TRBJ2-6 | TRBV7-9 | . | TGTGCCAGCAGCTTTGGGCCTGGGGCCAACGTCCTGACTTTC | CASSFGPGANVLTF
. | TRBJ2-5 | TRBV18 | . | TGTGCCAGCTCACCAGACCAGTCCCAAGAGACCCAGTACTTC | CASSPDQSQETQYF
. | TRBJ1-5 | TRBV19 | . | TGTGCCAGTAGTCCCACCTTAATCCAGCCCCAGCATTTT | CASSPTLIQPQHF
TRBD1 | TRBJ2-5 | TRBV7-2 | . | TGTGCCAGCAGCTGGGACAGTACCCAACAAGAGACCCAGTACTTC | CASSWDSTQQETQYF
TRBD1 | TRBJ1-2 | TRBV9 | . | TGTGCCAGCAGCGGACTCCGGGACAGGGATACCTATGGCTACACCTTC | CASSGLRDRDTYGYTF
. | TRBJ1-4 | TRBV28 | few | TGTGCCAGCAGTCCGCAGGCTACGGGTGAAAAACTGTTTTTT | CASSPQATGEKLFF
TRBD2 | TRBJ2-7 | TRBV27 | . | TGTGCCAGCAGTTCGGGACTAGCGGGAGTTTCCGAGCAGTACTTC | CASSSGLAGVSEQYF
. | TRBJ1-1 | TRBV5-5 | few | TGTGCCAGCAGCCGGGCAATCTCTGGGACTGAAGCTTTCTTT | CASSRAISGTEAFF
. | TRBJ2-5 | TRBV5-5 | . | TGTGCCAGCAGCTTGACCAGGGGCCAAGAGACCCAGTACTTC | CASSLTRGQETQYF
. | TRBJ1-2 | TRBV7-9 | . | TGTGCCAGCAGCGGGATGTTCTTGGGAGGCTACACCTTC | CASSGMFLGGYTF
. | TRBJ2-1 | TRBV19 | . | TGTGCCAGTAGTATAGATCTCCAGTCCTACAATGAGCAGTTCTTC | CASSIDLQSYNEQFF
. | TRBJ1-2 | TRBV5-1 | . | TGCGCCAGCAGCTTGGAGGACAGTGCCTATGGCTACACCTTC | CASSLEDSAYGYTF
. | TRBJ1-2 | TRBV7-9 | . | TGTGCCAGCAGCTTAGGACAAGTTGGCTACACCTTC | CASSLGQVGYTF
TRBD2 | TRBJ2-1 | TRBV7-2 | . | TGTGCCAGCAGCTTCATCGCTAGCGGTTCTAATGAGCAGTTCTTC | CASSFIASGSNEQFF
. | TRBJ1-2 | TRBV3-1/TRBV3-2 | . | TGTGCCAGCAGCCAATTCCGGGACCGCCGGGGCTACACCTTC | CASSQFRDRRGYTF
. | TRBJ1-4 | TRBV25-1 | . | TGTGCCAGCAGTGAAATAGGGAGCACTAATGAAAAACTGTTTTTT | CASSEIGSTNEKLFF
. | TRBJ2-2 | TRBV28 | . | TGTGCCAGCAATTCCTTTGACACCCAGAATTACACCGGGGAGCTGTTTTTT | CASNSFDTQNYTGELFF
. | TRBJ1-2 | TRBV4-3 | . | TGCGCCAGCAGCCAAGATGGCCAAGGTGTTAACTATGGCTACACCTTC | CASSQDGQGVNYGYTF
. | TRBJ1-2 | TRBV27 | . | TGTGCCAGCAGTTTATCGCCCTCGATTAGCCGTGGCTACACCTTC | CASSLSPSISRGYTF